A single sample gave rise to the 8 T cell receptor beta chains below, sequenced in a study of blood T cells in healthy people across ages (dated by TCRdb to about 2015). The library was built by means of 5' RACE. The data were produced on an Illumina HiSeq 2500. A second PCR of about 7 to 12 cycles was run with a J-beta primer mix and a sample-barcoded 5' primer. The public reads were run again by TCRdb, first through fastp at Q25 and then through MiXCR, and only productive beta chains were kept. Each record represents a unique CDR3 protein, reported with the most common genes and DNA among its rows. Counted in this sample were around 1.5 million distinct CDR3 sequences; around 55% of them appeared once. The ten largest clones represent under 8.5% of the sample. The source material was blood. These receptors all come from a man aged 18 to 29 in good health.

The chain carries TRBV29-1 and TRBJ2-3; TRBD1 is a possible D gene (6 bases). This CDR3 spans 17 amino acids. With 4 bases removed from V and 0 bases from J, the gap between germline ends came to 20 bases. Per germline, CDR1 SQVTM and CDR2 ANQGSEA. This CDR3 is CSVARVWTVTSTDTQYF. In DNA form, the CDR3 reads TGCAGCGTTGCCCGTGTGTGGACAGTTACTAGCACAGATACGCAGTATTTT.

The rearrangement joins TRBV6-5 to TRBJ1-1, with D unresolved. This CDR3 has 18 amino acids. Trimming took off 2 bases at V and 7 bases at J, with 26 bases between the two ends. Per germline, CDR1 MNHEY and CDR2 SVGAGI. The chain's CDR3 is CASSYQVLETSAVGEAFF. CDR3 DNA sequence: TGTGCCAGCAGTTACCAGGTCCTCGAAACATCGGCTGTGGGTGAAGCTTTCTTT.

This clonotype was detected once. CDR3 amino acids: CSAMLVRNSPLHF. In DNA form, the CDR3 reads TGCAGTGCTATGTTAGTAAGGAATTCACCCCTCCACTTT. The chain has TRBV20-1 and TRBJ1-6, with D hard to call. The CDR3 covers 13 residues. Germline CDR1 DFQATT, CDR2 SNEGSKA (reference sequence). V was shortened by 4 bases and J by 7 bases, with 11 bases between the two germline ends.

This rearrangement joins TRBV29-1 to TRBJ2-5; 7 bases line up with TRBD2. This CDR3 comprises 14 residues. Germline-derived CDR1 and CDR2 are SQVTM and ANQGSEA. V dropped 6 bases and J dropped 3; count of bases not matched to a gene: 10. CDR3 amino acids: CSVMGGEPKETQYF. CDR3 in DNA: TGCAGCGTGATGGGGGGGGAACCCAAAGAGACCCAGTACTTC.

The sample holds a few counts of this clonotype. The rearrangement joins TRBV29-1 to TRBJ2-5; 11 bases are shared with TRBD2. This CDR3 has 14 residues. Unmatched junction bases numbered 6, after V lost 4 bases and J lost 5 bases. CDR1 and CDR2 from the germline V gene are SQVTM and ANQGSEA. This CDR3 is CSVALGLAGETQYF. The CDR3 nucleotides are TGCAGCGTTGCTCTTGGACTAGCGGGTGAGACCCAGTACTTC.

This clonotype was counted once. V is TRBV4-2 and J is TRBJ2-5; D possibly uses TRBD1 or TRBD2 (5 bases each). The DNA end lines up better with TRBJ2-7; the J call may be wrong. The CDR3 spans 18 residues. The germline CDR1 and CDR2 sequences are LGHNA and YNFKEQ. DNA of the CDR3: TGTGCCAGCAGCCAAGGTAGGGTCTCGGGGACGACACGCTACGAGCAGTACTTC. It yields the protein CASSQGRVSGTTRYEQYF.

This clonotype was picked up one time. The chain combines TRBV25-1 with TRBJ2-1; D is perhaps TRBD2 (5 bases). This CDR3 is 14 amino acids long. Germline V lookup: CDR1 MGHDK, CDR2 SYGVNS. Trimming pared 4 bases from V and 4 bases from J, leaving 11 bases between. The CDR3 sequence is CASSGGSWYNEQFF. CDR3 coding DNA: TGTGCCAGCAGTGGAGGGAGTTGGTACAATGAGCAGTTCTTC.

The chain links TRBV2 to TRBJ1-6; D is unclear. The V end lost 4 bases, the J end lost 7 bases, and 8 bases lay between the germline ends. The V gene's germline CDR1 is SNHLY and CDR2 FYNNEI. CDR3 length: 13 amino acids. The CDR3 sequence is CASSAYWNSPLHF. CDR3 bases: TGTGCCAGCAGTGCATACTGGAATTCACCCCTCCACTTT.